The 20 T cell receptor beta chains given below trace back to one sample, sequenced in a study of shared clonotypes between healthy human individuals. Measured with immunoSEQ multiplex PCR; TCRdb has only the in-frame clones, and not every one. This sample has over 2 million clones; 85% to 95% occur once, and the top ten carry roughly 1%. Naive CD8 isolation took CD45RO-negative cells positively selected for CCR7 and excluded terminally differentiated effector memory CD45RA+ cells. Source material: naive CD8+ T cells sorted from blood. All receptors derive from a man aged 18 to 30 in good health.

In regard to this clone: The same CDR3 also results from other DNA sequences found in this sample. This sequence joins TRBV5-1 and TRBJ2-3; 7 bases match TRBD1. V trimming: 4 bases; J trimming: 4 bases; junction bases outside the gene matches: 6. The CDR3 covers 14 residues. The germline gives CDR1 SGHRS, CDR2 YFSETQ. In nucleotides, the CDR3 is TGCGCCAGCAGCCTCACAGGGGTGCCAGATACGCAGTATTTT. Translating gives CASSLTGVPDTQYF.

In the case of this clone: Within the sample, other DNA sequences also encode this same CDR3. V and J are TRBV6-5 and TRBJ2-1; 12 bases map to TRBD2. Germline V gives CDR1 MNHEY, CDR2 SVGAGI. The CDR3 has 15 residues. V lost 0 bases to trimming and J lost 7 bases; unmatched junction nucleotides: 1. The CDR3 DNA reads as TGTGCCAGCAGTTACTCGGGGACTAGCGGGAATGAGCAGTTCTTC. Its translation: CASSYSGTSGNEQFF.

This sequence joins TRBV4-1 and TRBJ1-2, with 10 nucleotides matching TRBD1. The CDR3 length is 16 residues. Unmatched junction bases numbered 5, after V lost 2 bases and J lost 2 bases. Germline CDR1 is MGHRA and CDR2 is YSYEKL. The CDR3 DNA reads as TGCGCCAGCAGCCAAAGGACAGGGGGGGAAAACTATGGCTACACCTTC. This translates into CASSQRTGGENYGYTF.

This clone appeared a single time. The J gene is TRBJ2-7, the V gene TRBV7-9; 7 bases align to TRBD2. The CDR3 extends over 14 amino acids. The V and J ends lost 5 bases and 5 bases, in that order; junction bases with no gene match: 9. CDR1 and CDR2 from the germline V gene are SEHNR and FQNEAQ (reference sequence). CDR3 bases: TGTGCCAGCAGCCCACGGGCGGGGGAGGACGAGCAGTACTTC. Its translation: CASSPRAGEDEQYF.

This chain uses TRBV29-1 with TRBJ2-7, with 7 bases lining up with TRBD2. Trimming at V came to 4 bases and at J to 3 bases, leaving 9 bases not matched to a gene. The length of the CDR3 is 14 residues. Germline CDR1 and CDR2: SQVTM and ANQGSEA. CDR3 nucleotide sequence: TGCAGCGTTGTGGGGAGGGGCACTAACTACGAGCAGTACTTC. This translates into CSVVGRGTNYEQYF.

As to this clone: Other DNA sequences in the sample encode the same CDR3. The chain couples TRBV12-5 to TRBJ2-1; D gene uncertain. Germline lookup yields CDR1 LGHNT and CDR2 FRNRAP. Trimming took 2 bases from V and 6 from J, leaving 5 bases between them. The CDR3 extends over 12 amino acids. The CDR3 DNA reads TGTGCTAGTGGTTTGTATGGCAATGAGCAGTTCTTC. Translating gives CASGLYGNEQFF.

V is TRBV18 and J is TRBJ1-4; D ambiguous. The CDR3 is 12 amino acids. Germline lookup yields CDR1 KGHSH and CDR2 LQKENI. V shed 5 bases and J shed 10 bases, with 11 bases lying between them. The CDR3 loop is CASSGDFPKLFF. The CDR3 nucleotides read TGTGCCAGCTCAGGTGACTTCCCAAAACTGTTTTTT.

The gene calls are TRBV4-2 and TRBJ1-2; D is undetermined. Deletions cut 0 bases from V and 5 bases from J, with 13 bases between. This CDR3 has 15 amino acids. Per germline, CDR1 LGHNA and CDR2 YNFKEQ. This chain's CDR3 is CASSQDPEPGYGYTF. The CDR3 bases are TGTGCCAGCAGCCAAGATCCAGAGCCGGGGTATGGCTACACCTTC.

The chain links TRBV6-5 to TRBJ1-5; 10 nucleotides agree with TRBD1. V shed 6 bases and J 1 base; nucleotides not matched to a gene: 3. The CDR3 totals 15 residues. The germline CDR1 and CDR2 sequences are MNHEY and SVGAGI. This chain's CDR3 is CASRSGQGSNQPQHF. As DNA, the CDR3 is TGTGCCAGCAGATCGGGACAGGGGAGCAATCAGCCCCAGCATTTT.

The table lists this clone with a count of one. This sequence joins TRBV10-1 and TRBJ2-5; D remains unclear. CDR1 WNHNN and CDR2 SYGVQD come from the germline V gene (reference sequence). The length of the CDR3 is 13 residues. The V gene lost 0 bases and the J gene lost 3 bases, with 5 bases spanning the gap. Here the CDR3 DNA reads TGCGCCAGCAGTGAGTCCCTTAAAGAGACCCAGTACTTC. Translation gives CASSESLKETQYF.

This clone was picked up one time. The chain carries TRBV14 and TRBJ1-3, with D unclear. Between the trimmed V and J ends, which lost 1 base and 4 bases, there was a span of 17 bases. CDR3 length equals 17 residues. Germline CDR1 is SGHDN and CDR2 is FVKESK. The CDR3 loop reads CASSQGPGEGRGNTIYF. For the CDR3, the DNA is TGTGCCAGCAGCCAAGGCCCCGGGGAGGGCCGAGGAAACACCATATATTTT.

The chain joins TRBV28 to TRBJ1-2, with D possibly being TRBD1 (5 bases). Trimming shortened V by 6 bases and J by 4 bases, and 15 bases separated the two germline ends. Germline V gene lookup returns CDR1 MDHEN and CDR2 SYDVKM. CDR3 size: 14 residues. CDR3 amino acids: CASSLRDPGYGYTF. CDR3 sequence (DNA): TGTGCCAGCAGCCTCAGGGACCCTGGCTATGGCTACACCTTC.

The chain joins TRBV6-5 to TRBJ1-4, with D maybe TRBD1 (5 bases). The germline V gene encodes CDR1 MNHEY and CDR2 SVGAGI. V lost 4 bases and J lost 0, with 12 bases in between. CDR3 length: 16 residues. DNA of the CDR3: TGTGCCAGCAGTTTCGGACAACTGGCAACTAATGAAAAACTGTTTTTT. Protein sequence: CASSFGQLATNEKLFF.

As to this clone: The identical CDR3 is also encoded by other nucleotide sequences in the sample. The chain joins TRBV7-9 to TRBJ2-3, with 11 bases lining up with TRBD2. V shed 5 bases, J shed 1 base, and the junction held 5 bases outside the gene matches. This CDR3 spans 16 amino acids. Germline CDR1 is SEHNR and CDR2 is FQNEAQ (reference sequence). The CDR3 DNA reads TGTGCCAGCAGCAGTGGGACTAGCGGAGGCACAGATACGCAGTATTTT. It specifies CASSSGTSGGTDTQYF.

The chain is built from TRBV28 and TRBJ2-7; unclear D gene. The CDR3 spans 14 residues. V lost 2 bases, J lost 4 bases, and 12 bases lay in between. Germline V CDR1 and CDR2: MDHEN, SYDVKM. The CDR3, as DNA: TGTGCCAGCAGTTTAACCAGGATGGAGTACGAGCAGTACTTC. It yields the protein CASSLTRMEYEQYF.

Worth noting for this clone: Other DNA sequences in the sample encode the same CDR3. The chain combines TRBV9 with TRBJ2-1; either TRBD1 or TRBD2 may supply D (5 bases each). From germline, CDR1 is SGDLS and CDR2 YYNGEE. This CDR3 is 13 amino acids long. The germline V and J ends were trimmed by 0 bases and 9 bases, with 10 bases remaining between them. CDR3 residues: CASSVAGGGEQFF. As DNA, the CDR3 is TGTGCCAGCAGCGTAGCTGGGGGTGGTGAGCAGTTCTTC. The full variable domain, its missing parts supplied by reference TRBV9 and TRBJ2-1, is DSGVTQTPKHLITATGQRVTLRCSPRSGDLSVYWYQQSLDQGLQFLIQYYNGEERAKGNILERFSAQQFPDLHSELNLSSLELGDSALYFCASSVAGGGEQFFGPGTRLTVL.

This clone was seen just once. The rearrangement links TRBV11-2 to TRBJ1-6; D possibly corresponds to TRBD1 (5 bases). V lost 4 bases to trimming and J lost 8 bases, with 15 bases between them. This CDR3 contains 15 residues. Germline CDR1 SGHAT, CDR2 FQNNGV. CDR3 bases: TGTGCCAGCAGCTCCGAGACAGCCACCTATTCACCCCTCCACTTT. Translation: CASSSETATYSPLHF. Together with reference TRBV11-2 and TRBJ1-6, the CDR3 gives the full variable domain: EAGVAQSPRYKIIEKRQSVAFWCNPISGHATLYWYQQILGQGPKLLIQFQNNGVVDDSQLPKDRFSAERLKGVDSTLKIQPAKLEDSAVYLCASSSETATYSPLHFGNGTRLTVT.

CDR3 in DNA: TGTGCCAGCAGCTCTTCCGGAGCGATTGGTGTTGACTACGAGCAGTACTTC. It encodes CASSSSGAIGVDYEQYF. This rearrangement joins TRBV5-6 to TRBJ2-7, with no clear D. Between the trimmed V and J ends, which lost 3 bases and 3 bases, there was a span of 22 bases. The CDR3 loop spans 17 amino acids. Germline CDR1 and CDR2: SGHDT and YYEEEE.

The sample holds a few counts of this clone. The V gene is TRBV29-1, the J gene TRBJ2-7, with 7 bases matching TRBD1. The J segment lost 2 bases and the V segment lost 5 bases, leaving 6 bases of the junction unmatched. This CDR3 spans 13 amino acids. CDR1 is SQVTM, CDR2 ANQGSEA, per germline. The CDR3: CSVRWQGAYEQYF. In nucleotides, the CDR3 is TGCAGCGTTCGGTGGCAGGGGGCCTACGAGCAGTACTTC.

The genes are TRBV30 and TRBJ1-2, with 7 positions matching TRBD1. V was clipped by 4 bases and J by 7 bases; unmatched bases: 6. The CDR3 runs to 12 residues. Germline V CDR1 and CDR2: GTSNPN, SVGIG (reference sequence). CDR3 residues: CAWNQGGFGYTF. In DNA, the CDR3 is TGTGCCTGGAATCAGGGGGGATTTGGCTACACCTTC.